This T cell receptor (beta chain) was identified in a study of T cells after somatic rescue of genetic block (dated by TCRdb to about 2020). In terms of the full investigation: What the study looked at was long-term robustness, specifically in a T-cell system that came about through somatic rescue of a genetic block in T-cell development.

The library relied on the immunoSEQ multiplex PCR assay. Entries here come from immuneACCESS through TCRdb and include only in-frame sequences with V and J called. Some clones fail to appear in such tables; in the studies checked, an unresolved V gene covers under half of the shortfall, and the cause of the remainder is unknown. The sample contains tens of thousands of clones, 85% to 95% of them found a single time. The ten top clones hold over 2.5% of the sample. To note about this clone: Its antigen remains undetermined. Base qualities are not recorded, but no much larger clone differs from it by a single base.

Including the terminal cysteine and phenylalanine, the CDR3 comprises 15 residues. The retained sequence is limited to the CDR3, 45 bases, with the frame set at the first base. The germline V gene (reference sequence) supplies CDR1 SGHNT and CDR2 YYREEE. V trim: 3 bases; J trim: 3 bases; unmatched bases: 4. This clonotype was obtained from a man aged 40-55 years. Recombination joined TRBV5-4 with TRBJ2-5, with 11 bases matching TRBD2. Input material: peripheral blood mononuclear cells (PBMCs). CDR3 reads: CASSSRLAGKETQYF. The sequenced DNA: TGTGCCAGCAGCTCCCGACTAGCGGGGAAAGAGACCCAGTACTTC.